The sequence of this TCR beta chain was determined in a study of blood T cell repertoires in COVID-19. Study-level background: Sources were T cells, B-cell-depleted T cells, or PBMCs; the material itself was cDNA or gDNA.

The CDR3 spans 16 residues. Between the trimmed V and J ends, which lost 0 bases and 6 bases, there was a span of 18 bases. Germline lookup yields CDR1 SGHRS and CDR2 YFSETQ. This clone was counted only a few times. The method was immunoSEQ multiplex PCR; TCRdb's version includes in-frame clones alone and lacks a portion of them. Altogether some 60,000 clones are present, around 90% being singletons, with the ten largest covering roughly 1.2%. V and J are TRBV5-1 and TRBJ1-2, with a weak D call TRBD1 (5 bases). Sample: peripheral blood. The receptor comes from a man between 60 and 75 years old with acute or convalescent COVID-19. Here the CDR3 reads CASSLGAGGMIHGYTF. In DNA form, the CDR3 reads TGCGCCAGCAGCTTGGGGGCCGGGGGTATGATCCATGGCTACACCTTC.